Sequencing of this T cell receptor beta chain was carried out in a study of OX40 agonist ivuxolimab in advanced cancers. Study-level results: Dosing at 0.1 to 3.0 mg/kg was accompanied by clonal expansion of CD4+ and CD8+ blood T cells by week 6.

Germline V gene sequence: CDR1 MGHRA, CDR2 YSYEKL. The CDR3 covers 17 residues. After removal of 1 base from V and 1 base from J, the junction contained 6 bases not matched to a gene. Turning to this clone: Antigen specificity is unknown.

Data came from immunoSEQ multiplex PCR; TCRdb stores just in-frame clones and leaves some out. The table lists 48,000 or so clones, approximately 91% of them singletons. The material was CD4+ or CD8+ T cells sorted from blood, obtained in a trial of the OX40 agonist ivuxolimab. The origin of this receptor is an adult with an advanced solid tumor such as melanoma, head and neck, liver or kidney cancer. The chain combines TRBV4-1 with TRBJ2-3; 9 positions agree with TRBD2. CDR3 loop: CASSQVSGGYRTDTQYF. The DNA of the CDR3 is TGCGCCAGCAGCCAAGTTAGCGGGGGTTACCGCACAGATACGCAGTATTTT.